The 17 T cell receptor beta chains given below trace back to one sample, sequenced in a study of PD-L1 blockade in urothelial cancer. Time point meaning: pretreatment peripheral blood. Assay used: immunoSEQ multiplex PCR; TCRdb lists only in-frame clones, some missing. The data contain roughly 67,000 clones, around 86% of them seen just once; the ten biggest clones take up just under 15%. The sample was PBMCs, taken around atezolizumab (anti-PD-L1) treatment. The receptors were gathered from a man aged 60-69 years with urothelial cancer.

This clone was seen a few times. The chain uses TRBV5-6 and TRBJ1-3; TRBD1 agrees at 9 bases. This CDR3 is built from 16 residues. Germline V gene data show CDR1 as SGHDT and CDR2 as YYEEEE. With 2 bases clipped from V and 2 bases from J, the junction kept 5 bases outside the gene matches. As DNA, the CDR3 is TGTGCCAGCAGCTTTCTGGGACAGGGCCCTGGAAACACCATATATTTT. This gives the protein CASSFLGQGPGNTIYF.

The CDR3: CASSEYGSGGQQETQYF. The CDR3 bases are TGTGCCAGCAGTGAATATGGTAGCGGGGGCCAACAAGAGACCCAGTACTTC. The chain couples TRBV25-1 to TRBJ2-5, with 9 bases identical to TRBD2. Per germline, CDR1 MGHDK and CDR2 SYGVNS. With 0 bases clipped from V and 2 bases from J, the junction kept 7 bases outside the gene matches. The CDR3 is 17 amino acids.

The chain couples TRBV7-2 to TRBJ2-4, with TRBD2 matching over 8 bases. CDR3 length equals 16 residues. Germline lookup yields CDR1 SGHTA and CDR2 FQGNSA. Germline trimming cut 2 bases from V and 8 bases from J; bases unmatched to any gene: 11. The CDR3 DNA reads TGTGCCAGCAGCTTAAACACGGGGGGGCCCCCCTACATTCAGTACTTC. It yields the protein CASSLNTGGPPYIQYF.

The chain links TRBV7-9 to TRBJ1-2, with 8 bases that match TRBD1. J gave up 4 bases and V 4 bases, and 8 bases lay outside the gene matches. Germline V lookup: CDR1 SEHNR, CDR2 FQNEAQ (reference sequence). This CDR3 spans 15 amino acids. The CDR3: CASSSDLTGVYGYTF. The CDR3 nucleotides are TGTGCCAGCAGCTCGGACTTGACAGGGGTCTATGGCTACACCTTC.

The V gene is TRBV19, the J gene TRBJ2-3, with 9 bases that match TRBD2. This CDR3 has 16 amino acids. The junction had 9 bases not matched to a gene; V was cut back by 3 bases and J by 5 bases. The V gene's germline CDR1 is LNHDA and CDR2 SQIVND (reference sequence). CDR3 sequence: CASSIPGRGGQDTQYF. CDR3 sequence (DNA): TGTGCCAGTAGTATTCCTGGGCGGGGGGGCCAAGATACGCAGTATTTT.

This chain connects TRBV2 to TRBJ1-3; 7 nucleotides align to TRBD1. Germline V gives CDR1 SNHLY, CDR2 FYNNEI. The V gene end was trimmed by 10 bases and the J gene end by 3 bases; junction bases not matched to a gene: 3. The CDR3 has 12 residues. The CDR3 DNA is TGTGCCAAGACAGGGTATGGAAACACCATATATTTT. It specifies CAKTGYGNTIYF.

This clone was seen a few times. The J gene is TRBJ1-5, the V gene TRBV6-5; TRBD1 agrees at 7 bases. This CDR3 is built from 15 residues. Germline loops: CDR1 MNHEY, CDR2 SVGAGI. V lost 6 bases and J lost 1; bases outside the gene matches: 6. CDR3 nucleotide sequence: TGTGCCAGCAGATTCGACAGGGAAAGCAATCAGCCCCAGCATTTT. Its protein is CASRFDRESNQPQHF.

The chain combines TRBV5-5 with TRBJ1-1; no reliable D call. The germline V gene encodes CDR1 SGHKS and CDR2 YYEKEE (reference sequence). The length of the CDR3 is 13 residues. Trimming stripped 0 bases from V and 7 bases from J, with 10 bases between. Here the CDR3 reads CASSLGLEGEAFF. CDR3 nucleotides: TGTGCCAGCAGCTTGGGCTTAGAGGGTGAAGCTTTCTTT. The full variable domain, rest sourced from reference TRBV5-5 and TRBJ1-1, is DAGVTQSPTHLIKTRGQQVTLRCSPISGHKSVSWYQQVLGQGPQFIFQYYEKEERGRGNFPDRFSARQFPNYSSELNVNALLLGDSALYLCASSLGLEGEAFFGQGTRLTVV.

The CDR3 DNA follows: TGCGCCAGCAGCCGAGGGGCCCAGGGAGGGCGGGATGAGCAGTTCTTC. This gives the protein CASSRGAQGGRDEQFF. The chain recombines TRBV5-1 with TRBJ2-1; the match to TRBD2 covers 7 bases. Germline lookup yields CDR1 SGHRS and CDR2 YFSETQ. This CDR3 contains 16 residues. With 4 bases clipped from V and 8 bases from J, the junction kept 15 bases outside the gene matches.

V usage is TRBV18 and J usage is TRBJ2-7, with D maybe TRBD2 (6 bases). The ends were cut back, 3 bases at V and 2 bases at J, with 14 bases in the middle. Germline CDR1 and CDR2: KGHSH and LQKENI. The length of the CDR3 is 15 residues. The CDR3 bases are TGTGCCAGCTCACCTGGAGGGGATCTAACCTACGAGCAGTACTTC. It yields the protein CASSPGGDLTYEQYF.

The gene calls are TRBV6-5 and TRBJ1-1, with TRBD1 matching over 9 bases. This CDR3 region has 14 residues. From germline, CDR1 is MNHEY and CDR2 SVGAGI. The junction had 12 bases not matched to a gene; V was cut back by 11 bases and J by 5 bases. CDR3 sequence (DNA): TGTGCCTTCGCGTCACAGGGGGCGAGAACTGAAGCTTTCTTT. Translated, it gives CAFASQGARTEAFF.

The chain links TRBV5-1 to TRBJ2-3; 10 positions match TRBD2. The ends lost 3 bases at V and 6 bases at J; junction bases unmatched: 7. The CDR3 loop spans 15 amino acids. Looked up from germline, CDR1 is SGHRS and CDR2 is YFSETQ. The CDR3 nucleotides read TGCGCCAGCAGCTCAGCGGGGGGGCTTATTGATACGCAGTATTTT. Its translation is CASSSAGGLIDTQYF.

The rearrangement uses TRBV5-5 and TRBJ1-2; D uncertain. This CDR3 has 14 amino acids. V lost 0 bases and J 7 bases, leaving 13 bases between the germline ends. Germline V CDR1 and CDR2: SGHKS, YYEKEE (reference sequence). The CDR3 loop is CASSLVAITAGYTF. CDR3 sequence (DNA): TGTGCCAGCAGCTTGGTTGCGATCACAGCTGGCTACACCTTC.

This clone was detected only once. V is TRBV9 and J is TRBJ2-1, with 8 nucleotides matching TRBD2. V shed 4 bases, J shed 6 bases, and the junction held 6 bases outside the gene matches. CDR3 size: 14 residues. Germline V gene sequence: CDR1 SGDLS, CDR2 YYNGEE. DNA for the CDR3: TGTGCCAGCAGCCCCCGGACTAGCCCCAATGAGCAGTTCTTC. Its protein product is CASSPRTSPNEQFF.

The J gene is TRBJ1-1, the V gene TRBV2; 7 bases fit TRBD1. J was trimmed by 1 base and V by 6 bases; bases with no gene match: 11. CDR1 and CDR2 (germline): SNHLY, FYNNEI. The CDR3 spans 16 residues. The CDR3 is CASSRGTASPNTEAFF. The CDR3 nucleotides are TGTGCCAGCAGCCGAGGGACAGCGAGCCCGAACACTGAAGCTTTCTTT. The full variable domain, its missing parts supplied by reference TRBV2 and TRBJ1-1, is EPEVTQTPSHQVTQMGQEVILRCVPISNHLYFYWYRQILGQKVEFLVSFYNNEISEKSEIFDDQFSVERPDGSNFTLKIRSTKLEDSAMYFCASSRGTASPNTEAFFGQGTRLTVV.

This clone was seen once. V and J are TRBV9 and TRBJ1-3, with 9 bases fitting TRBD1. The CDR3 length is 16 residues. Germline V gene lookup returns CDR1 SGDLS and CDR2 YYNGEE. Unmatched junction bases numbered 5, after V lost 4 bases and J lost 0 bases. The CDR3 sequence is CASSQGQGPSGNTIYF. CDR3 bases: TGTGCCAGCAGCCAAGGACAGGGGCCCTCTGGAAACACCATATATTTT.

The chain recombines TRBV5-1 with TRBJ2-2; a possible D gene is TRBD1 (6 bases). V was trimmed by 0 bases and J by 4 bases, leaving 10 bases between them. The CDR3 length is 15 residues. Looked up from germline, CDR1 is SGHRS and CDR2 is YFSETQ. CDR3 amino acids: CASSLDGQSTGELFF. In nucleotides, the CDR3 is TGCGCCAGCAGCTTGGACGGACAGAGCACCGGGGAGCTGTTTTTT. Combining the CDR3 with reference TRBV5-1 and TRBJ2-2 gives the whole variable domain KAGVTQTPRYLIKTRGQQVTLSCSPISGHRSVSWYQQTPGQGLQFLFEYFSETQRNKGNFPGRFSGRQFSNSRSEMNVSTLELGDSALYLCASSLDGQSTGELFFGEGSRLTVL.